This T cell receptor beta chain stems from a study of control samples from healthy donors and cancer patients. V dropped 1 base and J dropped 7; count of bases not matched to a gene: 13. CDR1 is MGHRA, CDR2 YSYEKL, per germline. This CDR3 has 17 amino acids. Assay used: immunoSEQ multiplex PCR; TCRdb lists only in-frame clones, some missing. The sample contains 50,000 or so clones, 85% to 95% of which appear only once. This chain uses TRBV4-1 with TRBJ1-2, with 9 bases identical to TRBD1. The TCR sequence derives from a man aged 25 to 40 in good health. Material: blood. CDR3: CASSQGGGQGLEIGYTF. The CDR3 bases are TGCGCCAGCAGCCAAGGTGGGGGACAGGGACTGGAAATTGGCTACACCTTC.